There are a few counts of the clone carrying this T cell receptor beta chain. Antigen unknown. The sample belongs to a study of blood T cells in healthy people across ages. Study-level results: From one million sequenced T cells, diversity estimates were lower bounds. It was not known whether donors were CMV positive (a possible confounder of expanded clonotype changes). Whereas aged donors had fewer naive CD4+ cells, long-lived donors had more of them and higher diversity.

PCR was performed a second time for about 7 to 12 cycles using a sample-barcoded 5' primer and a J-beta primer mix. TCRdb called the 5' RACE reads again in MiXCR, with one record for every CDR3 protein. In the table there are approximately 2,000,000 distinct CDR3 sequences, approximately 40% of which are singletons. Trimming took 3 bases from V and 6 from J, leaving 26 bases between them. This CDR3 is built from 18 residues. Germline V lookup: CDR1 LGHDT, CDR2 YNNKEL (reference sequence). A minimum of 5 micrograms of total RNA was extracted per sample. J is TRBJ1-1 and V is TRBV3-1; maybe TRBD1 (6 bases). The sequence came from a human donor in good health. Sequenced: blood. CDR3 protein: CASSHKILPGTTSPEAFF. In DNA, the CDR3 is TGTGCCAGCAGCCACAAAATCCTCCCCGGGACAACGAGCCCTGAAGCTTTCTTT.